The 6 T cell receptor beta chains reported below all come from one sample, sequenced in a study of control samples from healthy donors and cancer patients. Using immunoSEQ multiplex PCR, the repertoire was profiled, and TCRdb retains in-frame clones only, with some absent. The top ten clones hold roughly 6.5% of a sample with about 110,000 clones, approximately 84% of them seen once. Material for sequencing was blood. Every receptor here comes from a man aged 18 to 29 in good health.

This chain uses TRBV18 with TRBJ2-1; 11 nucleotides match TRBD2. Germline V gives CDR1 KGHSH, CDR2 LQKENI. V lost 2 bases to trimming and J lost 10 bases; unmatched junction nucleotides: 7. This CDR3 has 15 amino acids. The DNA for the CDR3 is TGTGCCAGCTCACCATCTCTAGCGGGGGGCGGCGAGCAGTTCTTC. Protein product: CASSPSLAGGGEQFF.

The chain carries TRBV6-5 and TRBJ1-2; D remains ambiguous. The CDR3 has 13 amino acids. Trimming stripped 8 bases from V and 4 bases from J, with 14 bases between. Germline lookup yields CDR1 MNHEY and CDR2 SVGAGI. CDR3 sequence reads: CASQVQEPYGYTF. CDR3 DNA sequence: TGTGCCAGCCAGGTCCAGGAACCCTATGGCTACACCTTC.

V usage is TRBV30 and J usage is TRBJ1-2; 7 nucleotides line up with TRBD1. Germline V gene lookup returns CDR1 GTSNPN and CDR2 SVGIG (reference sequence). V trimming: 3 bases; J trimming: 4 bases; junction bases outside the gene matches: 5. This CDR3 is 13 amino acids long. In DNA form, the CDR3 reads TGTGCCTGGAGCCTGGGGACAGTCTATGGCTACACCTTC. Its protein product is CAWSLGTVYGYTF.

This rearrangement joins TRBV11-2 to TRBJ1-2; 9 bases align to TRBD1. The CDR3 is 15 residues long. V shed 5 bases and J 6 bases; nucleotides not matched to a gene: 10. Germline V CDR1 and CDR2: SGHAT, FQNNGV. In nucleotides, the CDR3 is TGTGCCAGCAGCCCCCTCGTGACAGGGGGGGATGGCTACACCTTC. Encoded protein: CASSPLVTGGDGYTF.

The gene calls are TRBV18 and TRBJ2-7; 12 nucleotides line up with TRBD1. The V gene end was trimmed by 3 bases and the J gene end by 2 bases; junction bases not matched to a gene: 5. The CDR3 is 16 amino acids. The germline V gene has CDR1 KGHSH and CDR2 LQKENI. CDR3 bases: TGTGCCAGCTCACCGTTCGGGACAGGGGGCACCTACGAGCAGTACTTC. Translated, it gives CASSPFGTGGTYEQYF.

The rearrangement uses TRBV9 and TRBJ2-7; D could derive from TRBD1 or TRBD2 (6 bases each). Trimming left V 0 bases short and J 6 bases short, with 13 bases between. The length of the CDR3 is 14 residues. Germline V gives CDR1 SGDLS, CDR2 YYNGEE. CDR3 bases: TGTGCCAGCAGCGTAGCTACAGGAGGGGGCGAGCAGTACTTC. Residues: CASSVATGGGEQYF.